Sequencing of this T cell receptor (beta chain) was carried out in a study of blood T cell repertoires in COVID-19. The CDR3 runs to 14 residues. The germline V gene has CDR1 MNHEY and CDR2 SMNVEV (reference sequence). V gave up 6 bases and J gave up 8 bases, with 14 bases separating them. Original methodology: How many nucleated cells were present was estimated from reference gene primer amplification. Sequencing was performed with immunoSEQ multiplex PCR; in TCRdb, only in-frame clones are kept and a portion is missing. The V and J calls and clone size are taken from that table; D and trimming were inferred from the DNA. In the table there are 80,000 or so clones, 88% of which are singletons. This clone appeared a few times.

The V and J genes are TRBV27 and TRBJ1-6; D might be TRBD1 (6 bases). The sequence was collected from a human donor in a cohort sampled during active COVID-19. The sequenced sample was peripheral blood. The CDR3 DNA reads TGTGCCAGCAGCCTACAGGGTCGAGATTCACCCCTCCACTTT. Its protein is CASSLQGRDSPLHF.